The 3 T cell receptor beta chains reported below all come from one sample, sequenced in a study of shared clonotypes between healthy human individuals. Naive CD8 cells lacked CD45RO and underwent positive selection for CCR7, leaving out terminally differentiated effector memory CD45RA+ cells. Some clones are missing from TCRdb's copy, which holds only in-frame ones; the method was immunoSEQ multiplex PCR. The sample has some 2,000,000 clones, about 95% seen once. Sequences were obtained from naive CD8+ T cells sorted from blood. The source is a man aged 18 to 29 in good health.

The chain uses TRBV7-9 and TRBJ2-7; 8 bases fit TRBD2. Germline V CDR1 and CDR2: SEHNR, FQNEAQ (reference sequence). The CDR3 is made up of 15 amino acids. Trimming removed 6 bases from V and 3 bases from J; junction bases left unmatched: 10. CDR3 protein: CASSKVTGGHYEQYF. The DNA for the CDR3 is TGTGCCAGCAGTAAAGTGACGGGGGGGCACTACGAGCAGTACTTC.

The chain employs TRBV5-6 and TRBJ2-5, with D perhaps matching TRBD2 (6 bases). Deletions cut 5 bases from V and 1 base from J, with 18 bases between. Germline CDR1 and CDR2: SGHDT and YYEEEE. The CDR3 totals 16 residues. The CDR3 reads CASRVGVAATQETQYF. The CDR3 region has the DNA TGTGCCAGCAGAGTGGGAGTAGCGGCCACCCAAGAGACCCAGTACTTC.

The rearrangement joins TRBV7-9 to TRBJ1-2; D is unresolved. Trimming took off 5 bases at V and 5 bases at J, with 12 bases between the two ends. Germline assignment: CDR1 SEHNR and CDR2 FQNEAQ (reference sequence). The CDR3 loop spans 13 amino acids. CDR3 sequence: CASSVDMAYGYTF. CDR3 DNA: TGTGCCAGCAGCGTCGACATGGCGTATGGCTACACCTTC.